This T cell receptor (beta chain) was observed in a study of T cell changes during pregnancy in multiple sclerosis. Germline loops: CDR1 MNHNY, CDR2 SVGAGI (reference sequence). The CDR3 is made up of 13 amino acids. Trimming cost V 7 bases and J 3 bases, with 12 bases left between them. Assay used: immunoSEQ multiplex PCR; TCRdb lists only in-frame clones, some missing. The sample lists roughly 99,000 clones, around 92% occurring once. The genes are TRBV6-6 and TRBJ2-5; perhaps TRBD2 as D (6 bases). This sequence was found in a female donor in good health, enrolled as a control in a pregnancy study. The sequencing here drew on peripheral blood, taken in the third trimester of pregnancy. This CDR3 reads CASNPIAEETQYF. In DNA form, the CDR3 reads TGTGCCAGCAACCCTATAGCGGAAGAGACCCAGTACTTC.